Listed below are T cell receptor beta chains from one sample, sequenced in a study of molecular identifiers for immune sequencing clone quantification. TCRdb re-called the PCR reads through MiXCR, storing one row per CDR3 protein. This sample has 460,000 or so distinct CDR3 sequences, with around 23% found just once. Sequenced: naive CD8+ T cells from blood, with Jurkat cell RNA spiked in. These TCRs come from a human donor in good health. Some libraries in this study had Jurkat cell RNA spiked in. Both conserved end residues are part of each CDR3. The order of the fields is J gene, CDR3 length, V gene, clone size, D gene, CDR3 protein, CDR3 DNA. D genes are given only for firm matches. Not every row has a clone size; where given, it reads once, few, many or a size class.

J: TRBJ2-7; length: 16; V: TRBV3-1; size: few; D: TRBD1; CDR3: CASSQDVGHRGYEQYF; DNA: TGTGCCAGCAGCCAAGATGTCGGGCACAGGGGTTACGAGCAGTACTTC
J: TRBJ2-2; length: 11; V: TRBV20-1; size: .; D: .; CDR3: CSARETGELFF; DNA: TGCAGTGCTAGAGAGACCGGGGAGCTGTTTTTT
J: TRBJ2-5; length: 15; V: TRBV7-7; size: many; D: .; CDR3: CASSMAYEGLETQYF; DNA: TGTGCCAGCAGCATGGCCTACGAGGGGTTGGAGACCCAGTACTTC
J: TRBJ1-1; length: 16; V: TRBV5-1; size: many; D: TRBD1; CDR3: CASSYHTDREDTEAFF; DNA: TGCGCCAGCAGTTATCACACCGACAGGGAGGACACTGAAGCTTTCTTT
J: TRBJ2-3; length: 13; V: TRBV3-1; size: .; D: .; CDR3: CASSHGPPDTQYF; DNA: TGTGCTAGCAGCCACGGACCGCCAGATACGCAGTATTTT
J: TRBJ2-7; length: 13; V: TRBV2; size: few; D: TRBD2; CDR3: CASTAGGSYEQYF; DNA: TGTGCCAGCACAGCGGGGGGGTCCTACGAGCAGTACTTC
J: TRBJ2-7; length: 16; V: TRBV6-2/TRBV6-3; size: few; D: .; CDR3: CASSTLTTRLNYEQYF; DNA: TGTGCCAGCAGTACCCTGACTACGCGATTAAACTACGAGCAGTACTTC
J: TRBJ2-7; length: 14; V: TRBV12-3/TRBV12-4; size: .; D: .; CDR3: CASSLAPRNYEQYF; DNA: TGTGCCAGCAGTTTAGCCCCCAGGAACTACGAGCAGTACTTC
J: TRBJ1-5; length: 10; V: TRBV6-6; size: many; D: .; CDR3: CASSFEPQHF; DNA: TGTGCCAGCAGTTTTGAGCCCCAGCATTTT
J: TRBJ2-3; length: 16; V: TRBV9; size: many; D: TRBD2; CDR3: CASSVPLAGGPDTQYF; DNA: TGTGCCAGCAGCGTGCCACTAGCGGGAGGACCAGATACGCAGTATTTT
J: TRBJ1-1; length: 14; V: TRBV12-3/TRBV12-4; size: .; D: .; CDR3: CASSLRMSLTEAFF; DNA: TGTGCCAGCAGTTTGAGGATGAGCCTCACTGAAGCTTTCTTT
J: TRBJ2-3; length: 16; V: TRBV28; size: .; D: .; CDR3: CASTPGVGSSTDTQYF; DNA: TGTGCCAGCACCCCCGGGGTGGGTTCTAGCACAGATACGCAGTATTTT
J: TRBJ2-5; length: 16; V: TRBV13; size: .; D: .; CDR3: CASTTSQEVRGETQYF; DNA: TGTGCCAGCACCACATCACAGGAAGTCCGGGGAGAGACCCAGTACTTC
J: TRBJ1-1; length: 11; V: TRBV10-3; size: .; D: .; CDR3: CAISAGHPAFF; DNA: TGTGCCATCAGTGCCGGTCACCCAGCTTTCTTT
J: TRBJ1-1; length: 17; V: TRBV29-1; size: many; D: .; CDR3: CSVETGRVQMKNTEAFF; DNA: TGCAGCGTTGAAACAGGGAGGGTGCAAATGAAGAACACTGAAGCTTTCTTT
J: TRBJ1-5; length: 18; V: TRBV21-1; size: .; D: .; CDR3: CASSKVVQGTASNQPQHF; DNA: TGTGCCAGCAGCAAAGTTGTACAGGGAACCGCTAGCAATCAGCCCCAGCATTTT
J: TRBJ1-4; length: 16; V: TRBV28; size: .; D: TRBD1; CDR3: CASSVTGGTGEEKLFF; DNA: TGTGCCAGCAGTGTAACAGGGGGGACAGGGGAGGAAAAACTGTTTTTT
J: TRBJ2-1; length: 13; V: TRBV24-1; size: .; D: TRBD2; CDR3: CATSEVTSGKQFF; DNA: TGTGCCACCAGTGAAGTGACTAGCGGGAAGCAGTTCTTC
J: TRBJ2-3; length: 13; V: TRBV27; size: .; D: .; CDR3: CASSFDRADTQYF; DNA: TGTGCCAGCAGTTTCGATAGGGCAGATACGCAGTATTTT
J: TRBJ1-4; length: 13; V: TRBV5-4; size: many; D: .; CDR3: CASSLWGGEKLFF; DNA: TGTGCCAGCAGCTTGTGGGGCGGAGAAAAACTGTTTTTT
J: TRBJ2-7; length: 13; V: TRBV13; size: .; D: .; CDR3: CASSYETAGEQYF; DNA: TGTGCCAGCAGCTACGAGACTGCCGGCGAGCAGTACTTC
J: TRBJ2-1; length: 16; V: TRBV4-3; size: .; D: .; CDR3: CASSHDRTRSYNEQFF; DNA: TGCGCCAGCAGCCACGACAGGACGCGCTCCTACAATGAGCAGTTCTTC
J: TRBJ2-5; length: 14; V: TRBV7-9; size: many; D: TRBD1; CDR3: CASTDQGQQETQYF; DNA: TGTGCCAGCACCGACCAGGGACAGCAAGAGACCCAGTACTTC
J: TRBJ2-1; length: 15; V: TRBV9; size: few; D: .; CDR3: CASSASYSSYNEQFF; DNA: TGTGCCAGCAGCGCTTCATACAGCTCCTACAATGAGCAGTTCTTC